Below, 6 T cell receptor beta chains from the same sample are listed, as sequenced in a study of blood T cell repertoires in COVID-19. The assay was immunoSEQ multiplex PCR, and TCRdb's table has in-frame clones only and misses some. This table has about 310,000 clones, approximately 89% appearing once. Sequenced: PBMCs or T cells enriched from blood (not recorded which). The receptors derive from a woman aged 40 to 50 who had recovered from COVID-19.

About this clone itself: Other DNA sequences in this specimen translate into the identical CDR3. The chain is built from TRBV7-3 and TRBJ1-1; unclear D gene. The CDR3 has 14 residues. Germline V gene lookup returns CDR1 SGHTA and CDR2 FQGTGA. V dropped 2 bases and J dropped 1 base, with 8 bases sitting between them. CDR3 residues: CASSLFPGNTEAFF. The CDR3, as DNA: TGTGCCAGCAGCTTATTCCCAGGGAACACTGAAGCTTTCTTT.

This chain connects TRBV24-1 to TRBJ2-5; 8 bases line up with TRBD2. CDR3 length: 15 residues. Germline V gene data show CDR1 as KGHDR and CDR2 as SFDVKD. Trimming took 4 bases from V and 4 from J; bases not matched to a gene: 7. This chain's CDR3 is CATSDPGGPGETQYF. The CDR3 DNA is TGTGCCACCAGTGACCCGGGAGGGCCTGGAGAGACCCAGTACTTC.

In DNA form, the CDR3 reads TGTGCCAGCAGCCCTCGGGGGACTACCTACAATGAGCAGTTCTTC. Residues: CASSPRGTTYNEQFF. J is TRBJ2-1 and V is TRBV11-3; the match to TRBD2 covers 7 bases. This CDR3 is 15 amino acids long. The germline V gene has CDR1 SGHNT and CDR2 YENEEA. J gave up 2 bases and V 5 bases, and 6 bases lay outside the gene matches.

The V call is TRBV7-9, the J call TRBJ1-2; D is uncertain. The CDR3 consists of 15 residues. The germline CDR1 and CDR2 sequences are SEHNR and FQNEAQ (reference sequence). V was shortened by 3 bases and J by 4 bases, with 15 bases between the two germline ends. The CDR3 is CASSLDMGQAYGYTF. For the CDR3, the DNA is TGTGCCAGCAGCTTGGATATGGGTCAGGCCTATGGCTACACCTTC.

The chain couples TRBV30 to TRBJ2-7; D ambiguous. Germline CDR1 is GTSNPN and CDR2 is SVGIG (reference sequence). This CDR3 is built from 13 residues. Trimming cost V 0 bases and J 4 bases, with 10 bases left between them. This CDR3 is CAWSVGLLYEQYF. CDR3 bases: TGTGCCTGGAGTGTTGGTCTACTATACGAGCAGTACTTC.

This rearrangement joins TRBV7-9 to TRBJ2-7, with D hard to call. Deletions cut 5 bases from V and 0 bases from J, with 23 bases between. CDR3 length equals 18 residues. Germline CDR1 reads SEHNR; CDR2 reads FQNEAQ (reference sequence). The CDR3 region is CASSLIDPPRNISYEQYF. The CDR3 DNA reads as TGTGCCAGCAGCCTGATAGACCCCCCGAGGAATATCTCCTACGAGCAGTACTTC.